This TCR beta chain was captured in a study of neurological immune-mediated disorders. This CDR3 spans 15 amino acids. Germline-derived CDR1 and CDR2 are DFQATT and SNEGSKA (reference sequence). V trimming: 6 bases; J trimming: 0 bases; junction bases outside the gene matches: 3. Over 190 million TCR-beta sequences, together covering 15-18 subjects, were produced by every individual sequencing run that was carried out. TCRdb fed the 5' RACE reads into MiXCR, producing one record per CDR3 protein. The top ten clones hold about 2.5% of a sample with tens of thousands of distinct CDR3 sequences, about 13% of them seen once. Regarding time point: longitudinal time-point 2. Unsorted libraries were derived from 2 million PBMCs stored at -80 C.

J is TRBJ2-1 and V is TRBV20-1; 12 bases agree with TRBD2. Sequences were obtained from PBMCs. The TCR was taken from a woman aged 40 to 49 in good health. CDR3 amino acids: CSAKTSGSSYNEQFF. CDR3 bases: TGCAGTGCGAAGACTAGCGGGAGCTCCTACAATGAGCAGTTCTTC.